Below, 5 T cell receptor beta chains from the same sample are listed, as sequenced in a study of blood T cell repertoires in COVID-19. Assay: immunoSEQ multiplex PCR; the TCRdb copy retains only in-frame clones and omits some. The sample lists approximately 470,000 clones, around 90% seen once, with about 0.7% in the top ten. The sequencing sample was made of PBMCs or T cells enriched from blood (not recorded which). These receptors were taken from a woman aged 18 to 35 who had recovered from COVID-19.

About this clone itself: Its ends do not fully match the called genes, so a read error is possible. The chain recombines TRBV15 with TRBJ1-2, with unresolved D. The CDR3 covers 12 residues. Germline CDR1 and CDR2: LNHNV and YYDKDF (reference sequence). CDR3 region: CATSRDDQALDF. The CDR3 DNA reads as TGTGCCACCAGCAGAGATGATCAGGCTTTGGACTTC.

CDR3 residues: CASSGSGLAEETQYF. In DNA, the CDR3 is TGTGCCAGCAGCGGATCGGGACTAGCGGAAGAGACCCAGTACTTC. V is TRBV5-4 and J is TRBJ2-5; TRBD2 aligns across 11 bases. The germline V gene encodes CDR1 SGHNT and CDR2 YYREEE (reference sequence). Germline trimming cut 4 bases from V and 3 bases from J; bases unmatched to any gene: 5. This CDR3 has 15 amino acids.

V usage is TRBV28 and J usage is TRBJ1-5; D unclear. In germline, CDR1 is MDHEN, CDR2 SYDVKM. Trimming removed 5 bases at V and 7 bases at J, with 9 bases between. The CDR3 is made up of 12 amino acids. CDR3 sequence: CASSQEYQPQHF. As DNA, the CDR3 is TGTGCCAGCAGTCAAGAGTACCAGCCCCAGCATTTT.

This clone appeared a single time. Here the CDR3 reads CASSGGATNEKLFF. CDR3 coding DNA: TGTGCCAGTTCGGGGGGGGCAACTAATGAAAAACTGTTTTTT. The rearrangement joins TRBV19 to TRBJ1-4; D is possibly TRBD1 (5 bases). This CDR3 region has 14 residues. Per the germline V gene, CDR1 is LNHDA and CDR2 is SQIVND (reference sequence). V was trimmed by 8 bases and J by 0 bases, leaving 10 bases between them.

V is TRBV19 and J is TRBJ1-4, with 8 bases identical to TRBD1. This CDR3 is 14 amino acids long. The V gene end was trimmed by 7 bases and the J gene end by 4 bases; junction bases not matched to a gene: 5. Germline loops: CDR1 LNHDA, CDR2 SQIVND (reference sequence). This CDR3 reads CASKADRGNEKLFF. CDR3 nucleotide sequence: TGTGCCAGTAAGGCAGACAGGGGTAATGAAAAACTGTTTTTT.